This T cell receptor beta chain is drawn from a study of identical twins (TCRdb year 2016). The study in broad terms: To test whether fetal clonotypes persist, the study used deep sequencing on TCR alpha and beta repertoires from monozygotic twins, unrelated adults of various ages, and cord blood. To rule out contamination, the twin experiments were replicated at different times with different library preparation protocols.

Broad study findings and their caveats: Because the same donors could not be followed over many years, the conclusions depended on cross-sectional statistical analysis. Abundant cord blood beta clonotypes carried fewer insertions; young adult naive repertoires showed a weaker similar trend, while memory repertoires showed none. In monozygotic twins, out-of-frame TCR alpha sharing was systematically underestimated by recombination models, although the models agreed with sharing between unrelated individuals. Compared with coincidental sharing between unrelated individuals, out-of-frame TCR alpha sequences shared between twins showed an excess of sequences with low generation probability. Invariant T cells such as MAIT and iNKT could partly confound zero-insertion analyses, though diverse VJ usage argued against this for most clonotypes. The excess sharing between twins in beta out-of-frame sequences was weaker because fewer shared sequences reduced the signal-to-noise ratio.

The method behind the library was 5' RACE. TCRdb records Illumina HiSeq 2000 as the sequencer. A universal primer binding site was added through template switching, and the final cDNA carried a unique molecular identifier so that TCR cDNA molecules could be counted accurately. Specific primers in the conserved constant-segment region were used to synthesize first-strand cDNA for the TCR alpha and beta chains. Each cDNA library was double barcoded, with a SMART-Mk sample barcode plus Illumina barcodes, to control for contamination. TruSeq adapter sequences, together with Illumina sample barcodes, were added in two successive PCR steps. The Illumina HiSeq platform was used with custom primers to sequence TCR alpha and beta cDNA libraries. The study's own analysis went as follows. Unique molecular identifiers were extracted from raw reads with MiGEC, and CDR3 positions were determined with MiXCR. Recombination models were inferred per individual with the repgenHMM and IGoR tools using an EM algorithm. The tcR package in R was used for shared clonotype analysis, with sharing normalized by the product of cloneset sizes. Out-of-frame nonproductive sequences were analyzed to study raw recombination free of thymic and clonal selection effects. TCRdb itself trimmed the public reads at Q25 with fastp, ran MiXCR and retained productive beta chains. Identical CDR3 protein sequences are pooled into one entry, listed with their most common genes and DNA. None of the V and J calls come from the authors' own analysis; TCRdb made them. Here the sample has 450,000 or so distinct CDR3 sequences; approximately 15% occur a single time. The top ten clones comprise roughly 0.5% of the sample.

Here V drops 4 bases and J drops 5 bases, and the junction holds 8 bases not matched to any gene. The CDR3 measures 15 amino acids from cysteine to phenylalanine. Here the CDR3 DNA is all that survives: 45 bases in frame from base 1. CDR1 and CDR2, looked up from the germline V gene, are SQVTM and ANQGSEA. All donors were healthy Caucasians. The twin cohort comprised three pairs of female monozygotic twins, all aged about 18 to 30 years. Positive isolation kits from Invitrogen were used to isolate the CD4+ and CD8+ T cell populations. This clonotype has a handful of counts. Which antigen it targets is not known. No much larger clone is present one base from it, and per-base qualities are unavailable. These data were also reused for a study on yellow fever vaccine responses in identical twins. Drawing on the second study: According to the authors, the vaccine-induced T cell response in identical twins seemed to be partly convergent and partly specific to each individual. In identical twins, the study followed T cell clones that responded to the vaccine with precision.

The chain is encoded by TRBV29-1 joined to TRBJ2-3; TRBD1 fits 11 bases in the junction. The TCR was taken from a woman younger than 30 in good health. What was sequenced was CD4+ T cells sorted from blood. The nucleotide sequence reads TGCAGCGTTGCAGCCCCGGACAGGGGGCAAGATACGCAGTATTTT. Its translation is CSVAAPDRGQDTQYF.